These 18 T cell receptor beta chains share one sample of origin, sequenced in a study of T-cell memory formation after mild COVID-19. TCRdb independently ran MiXCR on the 5' RACE reads; one entry per CDR3 protein. The sample records roughly 80,000 distinct CDR3 sequences, around 13% being singletons. Sequences were obtained from PBMCs or a T cell subset sorted from them (not recorded which). All receptors derive from an adult woman who had mild COVID-19 (a few samples of this study predate the infection). Cell type and time point are not known.

There are a few counts of this clonotype. The J gene is TRBJ2-3, the V gene TRBV5-1; TRBD1 agrees at 11 bases. J was trimmed by 2 bases and V by 4 bases; bases with no gene match: 3. Germline CDR1 and CDR2: SGHRS and YFSETQ. This CDR3 contains 15 residues. The DNA for the CDR3 is TGCGCCAGCAGCACTGGACAGGGGGCCACAGATACGCAGTATTTT. This gives the protein CASSTGQGATDTQYF.

The chain is built from TRBV28 and TRBJ2-4; 7 nucleotides match TRBD1. CDR1 and CDR2 from the germline V gene are MDHEN and SYDVKM. The V and J ends lost 6 bases and 9 bases, in that order; junction bases with no gene match: 11. CDR3 length: 14 amino acids. Here the CDR3 DNA reads TGTGCCAGCAGACCGAGGGGGCTGGGTAGCATTCAGTACTTC. It encodes CASRPRGLGSIQYF.

CDR3 sequence: CASSINPGGGTEAFF. CDR3 bases: TGTGCCAGTAGTATTAACCCAGGGGGAGGGACTGAAGCTTTCTTT. The V gene is TRBV19, the J gene TRBJ1-1; 7 positions match TRBD1. V dropped 3 bases and J dropped 5; count of bases not matched to a gene: 9. This CDR3 comprises 15 residues. Germline loops: CDR1 LNHDA, CDR2 SQIVND (reference sequence).

The J gene is TRBJ2-3, the V gene TRBV20-1, with 7 bases identical to TRBD2. The CDR3 consists of 15 residues. J was trimmed by 2 bases and V by 0 bases; bases with no gene match: 5. Germline V gene data show CDR1 as DFQATT and CDR2 as SNEGSKA (reference sequence). The CDR3 here is CSARELGGPTDTQYF. The CDR3 DNA reads as TGCAGTGCTAGAGAATTGGGAGGGCCCACAGATACGCAGTATTTT.

This clonotype came up many times. The gene calls are TRBV30 and TRBJ1-1, with D possibly TRBD1 on 5 matching bases. Trimming removed 3 bases at V and 3 bases at J, with 17 bases between. Germline V gene sequence: CDR1 GTSNPN, CDR2 SVGIG (reference sequence). The CDR3 has 15 residues. Here the CDR3 DNA reads TGTGCCTGGAGGACGATCAGGGATGCGGACACTGAAGCTTTCTTT. Protein product: CAWRTIRDADTEAFF.

The chain employs TRBV9 and TRBJ2-1; tentative D call: TRBD1 (6 bases). The V end was cut by 2 bases, the J end by 4 bases, with 7 bases between. CDR3 length equals 13 residues. Germline assignment: CDR1 SGDLS and CDR2 YYNGEE. CDR3 region: CASSVTGYNEQFF. The CDR3 DNA reads TGTGCCAGCAGCGTGACAGGATACAATGAGCAGTTCTTC.

This clonotype came up a few times. The V and J genes are TRBV15 and TRBJ2-5, with TRBD2 as a possible D gene (6 bases). Trimming stripped 6 bases from V and 1 base from J, with 9 bases between. This CDR3 is built from 13 residues. Germline CDR1 and CDR2: LNHNV and YYDKDF (reference sequence). The CDR3 reads CATRRGLQETQYF. The CDR3 coding sequence is TGTGCCACCAGGCGGGGCCTCCAAGAGACCCAGTACTTC. Complete variable domain (other parts from reference TRBV15 and TRBJ2-5): DAMVIQNPRYQVTQFGKPVTLSCSQTLNHNVMYWYQQKSSQAPKLLFHYYDKDFNNEADTPDNFQSRRPNTSFCFLDIRSPGLGDTAMYLCATRRGLQETQYFGPGTRLLVL.

This clonotype has just a few counts. This rearrangement joins TRBV10-2 to TRBJ2-7; D assignment may be TRBD1 or TRBD2 (5 bases each). Germline CDR1 is WSHSY and CDR2 is SAAADI. CDR3 length equals 13 residues. V lost 7 bases and J lost 1, with 11 bases in between. The CDR3 sequence is CASIRDGSYEQYF. The DNA of the CDR3 is TGCGCCAGCATCCGGGACGGTTCCTACGAGCAGTACTTC.

This clonotype was seen a handful of times. CDR3 sequence (DNA): TGTGCCAGCAGCCAAGATCGGTTAGGTTTCATGAACACTGAAGCTTTCTTT. It yields the protein CASSQDRLGFMNTEAFF. V and J are TRBV4-2 and TRBJ1-1, with D hard to call. The CDR3 is 17 residues long. Germline CDR1 is LGHNA and CDR2 is YNFKEQ. Between the trimmed V and J ends, which lost 0 bases and 0 bases, there was a span of 14 bases.

Ten or more counts support this clonotype. The chain couples TRBV10-3 to TRBJ2-2; a weak D match, TRBD1 (7 bases). CDR3 length: 14 residues. The V end lost 10 bases, the J end lost 6 bases, and 18 bases lay between the germline ends. Germline V gene sequence: CDR1 ENHRY, CDR2 SYGVKD. The CDR3 DNA reads as TGTGCCACCTGCGGGACAGAGGTGGCCGGGGAGCTGTTTTTT. Its protein is CATCGTEVAGELFF.

The chain is built from TRBV27 and TRBJ2-3, with D hard to call. Trimming pared 5 bases from V and 6 bases from J, leaving 12 bases between. The CDR3 has 13 residues. Germline V gives CDR1 MNHEY, CDR2 SMNVEV (reference sequence). The CDR3 region is CASSPEVGDTQYF. Here the CDR3 DNA reads TGTGCCAGCAGTCCAGAAGTGGGGGATACGCAGTATTTT.

This clonotype was seen more than once but under ten times. The DNA of the CDR3 is TGTGCCAGCAGCTTAGGACAGGGGGTGAGGGATGAGCAGTTCTTC. It specifies CASSLGQGVRDEQFF. The chain is built from TRBV5-5 and TRBJ2-1, with TRBD1 matching 10 bases. CDR3 length: 15 residues. With 2 bases clipped from V and 8 bases from J, the junction kept 7 bases outside the gene matches. The germline gives CDR1 SGHKS, CDR2 YYEKEE (reference sequence). The variable domain in full, completed from reference TRBV5-5 and TRBJ2-1, reads DAGVTQSPTHLIKTRGQQVTLRCSPISGHKSVSWYQQVLGQGPQFIFQYYEKEERGRGNFPDRFSARQFPNYSSELNVNALLLGDSALYLCASSLGQGVRDEQFFGPGTRLTVL.

In this sample, this clonotype turned up a few times. This rearrangement joins TRBV19 to TRBJ2-2; 7 bases are shared with TRBD1. The J segment lost 1 base and the V segment lost 2 bases, leaving 4 bases of the junction unmatched. Germline V gene data show CDR1 as LNHDA and CDR2 as SQIVND (reference sequence). CDR3 size: 16 residues. The chain's CDR3 is CASSIPGQRNTGELFF. CDR3 coding DNA: TGTGCCAGTAGTATACCGGGACAGAGGAACACCGGGGAGCTGTTTTTT.

This chain joins TRBV5-6 and TRBJ2-7; D uncertain. The germline CDR1 and CDR2 sequences are SGHDT and YYEEEE. The V end was cut by 1 base, the J end by 1 base, with 9 bases between. This CDR3 region has 14 residues. In DNA form, the CDR3 reads TGTGCCAGCAGCTTGATCCAGGAGTCCTACGAGCAGTACTTC. It translates to CASSLIQESYEQYF.

This rearrangement joins TRBV11-2 to TRBJ2-7, with 8 bases fitting TRBD2. V lost 4 bases, J lost 4 bases, and 9 bases stayed unmatched. The CDR3 runs 15 residues. CDR1 is SGHAT and CDR2 is FQNNGV in the germline V gene. The chain's CDR3 is CASSSSGGDGYEQYF. Written as DNA, the CDR3 is TGTGCCAGCAGCTCGAGCGGGGGAGACGGTTACGAGCAGTACTTC.

This clonotype was counted a few times. The chain employs TRBV14 and TRBJ2-3; 12 nucleotides align to TRBD2. V was clipped by 4 bases and J by 0 bases; unmatched bases: 5. The CDR3 contains 17 residues. CDR1 and CDR2 (germline): SGHDN, FVKESK. The CDR3 sequence is CASSPLAGGSSTDTQYF. In nucleotides, the CDR3 is TGTGCCAGCAGCCCCCTAGCGGGGGGGTCTAGCACAGATACGCAGTATTTT.

The sample holds a few counts of this clonotype. The CDR3 DNA follows: TGCGCCAGCAGTCACTCGGCCACAGATACGCAGTATTTT. Protein product: CASSHSATDTQYF. This chain connects TRBV23-1 to TRBJ2-3; D is unclear. TRBV23-1 falls under the ORF class, with uncertain function. This CDR3 has 13 amino acids. The V gene lost 3 bases and the J gene lost 2 bases, with 6 bases spanning the gap.

This rearrangement joins TRBV6-1 to TRBJ2-2; TRBD2 is a possible D gene (5 bases). The CDR3 covers 12 residues. The V gene lost 7 bases and the J gene lost 5 bases, with 8 bases spanning the gap. Per germline, CDR1 MNHNS and CDR2 SASEGT. The CDR3 DNA follows: TGTGCCAGCATGTCGGGGACCGGGGAGCTGTTTTTT. As protein: CASMSGTGELFF.